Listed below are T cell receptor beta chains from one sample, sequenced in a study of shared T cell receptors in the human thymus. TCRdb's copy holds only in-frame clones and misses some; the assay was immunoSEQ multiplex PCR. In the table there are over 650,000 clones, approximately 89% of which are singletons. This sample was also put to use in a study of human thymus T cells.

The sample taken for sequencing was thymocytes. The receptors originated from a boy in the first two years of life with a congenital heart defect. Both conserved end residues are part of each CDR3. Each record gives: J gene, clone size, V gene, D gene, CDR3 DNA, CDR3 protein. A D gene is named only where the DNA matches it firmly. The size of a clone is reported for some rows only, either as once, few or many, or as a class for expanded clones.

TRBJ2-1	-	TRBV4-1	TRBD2	TGCGCCAGCAGCCATCGCGGGGGTAAGACCTACAATGAGCAGTTCTTC	CASSHRGGKTYNEQFF
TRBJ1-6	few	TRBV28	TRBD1	TGTGCCAGCAGTTACCTACAGGGAAGGGGGCTGTCCCTCCACTTT	CASSYLQGRGLSLHF
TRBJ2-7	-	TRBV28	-	TGTGCCAGCAGTTTATATCCAGGTGGCCAGTCCTACGAGCAGTACTTC	CASSLYPGGQSYEQYF
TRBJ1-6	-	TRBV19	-	TGTGCCAGTAGTATAGCACCCAGCCTCAGGGATTCACCCCTCCACTTT	CASSIAPSLRDSPLHF
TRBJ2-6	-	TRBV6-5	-	TGTGCCAGCACTTGGGGCCCTGGGGCCAACGTCCTGACTTTC	CASTWGPGANVLTF
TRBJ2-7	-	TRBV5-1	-	TGCGCCAGCAGCCCCGGGGTGTCCTACGAGCAGTACTTC	CASSPGVSYEQYF
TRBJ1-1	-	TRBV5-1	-	TGCGCCAGCAGCCTCTGGTTAGGGAGCACGAGTACTGAAGCTTTCTTT	CASSLWLGSTSTEAFF
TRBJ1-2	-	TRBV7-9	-	TGTGCCAGCAGCTTAGGGAGTGGCAGGAGGGTCTATGGCTACACCTTC	CASSLGSGRRVYGYTF
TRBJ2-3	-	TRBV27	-	TGTGCCAGCAGTTTAACATATCAGGATACGCAGTATTTT	CASSLTYQDTQYF
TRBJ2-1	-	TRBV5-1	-	TGCGCCAGCGCCAGGGGCGGGAGTAACGGGAACAATGAGCAGTTCTTC	CASARGGSNGNNEQFF
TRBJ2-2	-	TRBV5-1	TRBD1	TGCGCCAGCAGCTCTGTGCCCGGGACAGGGGATGGGGAGCTGTTTTTT	CASSSVPGTGDGELFF
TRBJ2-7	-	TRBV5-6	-	TGTGCCAGCAGCTTGTTTCCCGTACGGGAGCAGTACTTC	CASSLFPVREQYF
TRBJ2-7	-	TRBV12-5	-	TGTGCTAGTGCCATGGACTGGTTCTCCTACGAGCAGTACTTC	CASAMDWFSYEQYF
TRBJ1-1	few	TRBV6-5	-	TGTGCCAGCAGTTACTCTAGACACACTCGTACTGAAGCTTTCTTT	CASSYSRHTRTEAFF
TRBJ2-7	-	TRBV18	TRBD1	TGTGCCAGCTCACCGGGGCCGGACAGGGGCTACGAGCAGTACTTC	CASSPGPDRGYEQYF
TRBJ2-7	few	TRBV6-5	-	TGTGCCAGCAGTCGACACACAGGTGGCGAGCAGTACTTC	CASSRHTGGEQYF
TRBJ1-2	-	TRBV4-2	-	TGTGCCAGCAGCCAATCTAAAATTCACTATGGCTACACCTTC	CASSQSKIHYGYTF
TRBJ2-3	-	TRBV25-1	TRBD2	TGTGCCAGCAGTGATGGAGCGGGAGCGGTAGATACGCAGTATTTT	CASSDGAGAVDTQYF
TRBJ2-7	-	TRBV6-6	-	TGTGCCAGCAGTTACTCGAAACACGACGAGCAGTACTTC	CASSYSKHDEQYF
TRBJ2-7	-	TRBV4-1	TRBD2	TGCGCCAGCAGCCAAGACTCTAGGACTAGCGGCGCCTACGAGCAGTACTTC	CASSQDSRTSGAYEQYF
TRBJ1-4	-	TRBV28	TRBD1	TGTGCCAGCAGTCCCGATCGGACAGGAACTAATGAAAAACTGTTTTTT	CASSPDRTGTNEKLFF
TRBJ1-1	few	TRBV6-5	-	TGTGCCAGCAGTTACTCTCAGGCTTTGGACACTGAAGCTTTCTTT	CASSYSQALDTEAFF
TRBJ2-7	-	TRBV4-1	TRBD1	TGCGCCAGCAGCCAGGACTGGACAGGGAGCTCCTACGAGCAGTACTTC	CASSQDWTGSSYEQYF
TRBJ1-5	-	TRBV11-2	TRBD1	TGTGCCAGCAGCGAAGGACAGGCACATCAGCCCCAGCATTTT	CASSEGQAHQPQHF
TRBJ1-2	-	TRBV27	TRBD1	TGTGCCAGCAGTTTAACGACGTACGACAGGGCTAACTATGGCTACACCTTC	CASSLTTYDRANYGYTF
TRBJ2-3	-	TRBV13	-	TGTGCCAGCAGCTTCGGGGATACGCAGTATTTT	CASSFGDTQYF
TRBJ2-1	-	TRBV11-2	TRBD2	TGTGCCAGCAGCTCCACTAGCGGCTCCTACAATGAGCAGTTCTTC	CASSSTSGSYNEQFF
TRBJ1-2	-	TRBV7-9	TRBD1	TGTGCCAGCAGCTCCTTAGTGGGGACAGGGCTCTATGGCTACACCTTC	CASSSLVGTGLYGYTF
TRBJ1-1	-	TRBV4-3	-	TGCGCCAGCAGCCAGGGACTCTCGAACACTGAAGCTTTCTTT	CASSQGLSNTEAFF
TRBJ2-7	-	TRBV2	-	TGTGCCAGCAGTGAGGGCCAGGGCTTCGACGAGCAGTACTTC	CASSEGQGFDEQYF
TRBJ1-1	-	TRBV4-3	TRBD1	TGCGCCAGCAGCCATATAACAATGACCGGGACAGGGGAAGGTTCGGGCACTGAAGCTTTCTTT	CASSHITMTGTGEGSGTEAFF
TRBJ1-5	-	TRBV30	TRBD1	TGTGCCTGGAGCAGGGGGCGCAGGAGCAATCAGCCCCAGCATTTT	CAWSRGRRSNQPQHF
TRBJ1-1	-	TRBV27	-	TGTGCCAGCAGCGCAGGGTCGGTATTAACTGAAGCTTTCTTT	CASSAGSVLTEAFF
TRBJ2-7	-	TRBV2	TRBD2	TGTGCCAGCAGTGCCCCCAGGACTAGCGGGAGGTTAACCTACGAGCAGTACTTC	CASSAPRTSGRLTYEQYF
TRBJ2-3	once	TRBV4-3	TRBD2	TGCGCCAGCAGCCATCGTCGGGCTAGCGGAGACACAGATACGCAGTATTTT	CASSHRRASGDTDTQYF
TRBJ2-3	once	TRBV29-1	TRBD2	TGCGGCGGGGCGGCGGGGGGCTCAGATACGCAGTATTTT	CGGAAGGSDTQYF
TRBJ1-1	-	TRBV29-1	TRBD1	TGCAGCGTTAGCCAGGGGGAGACTGAAGCTTTCTTT	CSVSQGETEAFF
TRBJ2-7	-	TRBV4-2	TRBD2	TGTGCCAGCAGCCATGGGCTAGCGGGGGTGGGAGAGCAGTACTTC	CASSHGLAGVGEQYF
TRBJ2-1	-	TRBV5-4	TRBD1	TGTGCCAGCAGCTTTGACCCCCAGGGGGTTGGCAATGAGCAGTTCTTC	CASSFDPQGVGNEQFF
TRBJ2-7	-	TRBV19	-	TGTGCCAGTAGTATCCGGGTAAGGTCCTACGAGCAGTACTTC	CASSIRVRSYEQYF
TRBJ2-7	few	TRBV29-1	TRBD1	TGCAGCGTGAGTTGGGGACAGGACCTATCCTACGAGCAGTACTTC	CSVSWGQDLSYEQYF
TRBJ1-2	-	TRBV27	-	TGTGCCAGCATGGGGCAGGGGAACTATGGCTACACCTTC	CASMGQGNYGYTF
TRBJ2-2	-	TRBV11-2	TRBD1	TGTGCCAGCAGTTGGACAGGGGGCTTCCCCGGGGAGCTGTTTTTT	CASSWTGGFPGELFF